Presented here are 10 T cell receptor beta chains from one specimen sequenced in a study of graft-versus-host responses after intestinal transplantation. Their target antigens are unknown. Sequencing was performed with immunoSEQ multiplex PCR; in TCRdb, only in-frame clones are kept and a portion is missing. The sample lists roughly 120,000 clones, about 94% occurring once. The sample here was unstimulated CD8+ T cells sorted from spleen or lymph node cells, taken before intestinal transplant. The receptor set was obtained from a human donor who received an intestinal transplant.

The CDR3 DNA follows: TGTGCCAGCAGCGTAGAAGGCTGGCCTAGCACAGATACGCAGTATTTT. It encodes CASSVEGWPSTDTQYF. The V and J genes are TRBV9 and TRBJ2-3, with no clear D. The CDR3 is made up of 16 amino acids. Germline-derived CDR1 and CDR2 are SGDLS and YYNGEE. Trimming removed 0 bases at V and 0 bases at J, with 11 bases between.

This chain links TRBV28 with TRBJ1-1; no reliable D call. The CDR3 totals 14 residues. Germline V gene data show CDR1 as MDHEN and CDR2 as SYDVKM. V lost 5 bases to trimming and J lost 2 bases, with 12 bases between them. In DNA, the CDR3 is TGTGCCAGCAGTCCGAGGAGATACAACACTGAAGCTTTCTTT. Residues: CASSPRRYNTEAFF.

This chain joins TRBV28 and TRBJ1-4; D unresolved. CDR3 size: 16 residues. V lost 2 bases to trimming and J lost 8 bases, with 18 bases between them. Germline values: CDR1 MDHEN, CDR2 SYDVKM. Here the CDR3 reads CASSLSEREAGEKLFF. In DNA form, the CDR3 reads TGTGCCAGCAGTTTAAGCGAAAGGGAGGCGGGGGAAAAACTGTTTTTT.

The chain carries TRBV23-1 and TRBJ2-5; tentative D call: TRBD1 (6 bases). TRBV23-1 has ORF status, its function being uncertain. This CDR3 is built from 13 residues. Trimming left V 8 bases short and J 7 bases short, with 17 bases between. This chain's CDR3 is CASPRPEGGTQYF. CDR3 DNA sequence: TGCGCCAGCCCGAGGCCGGAAGGGGGGACCCAGTACTTC.

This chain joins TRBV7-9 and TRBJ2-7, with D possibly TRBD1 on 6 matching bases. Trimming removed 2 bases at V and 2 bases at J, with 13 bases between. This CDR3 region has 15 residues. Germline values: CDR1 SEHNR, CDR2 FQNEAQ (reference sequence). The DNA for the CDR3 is TGTGCCAGCAGCTTATCCACAAGGGGGACCTACGAGCAGTACTTC. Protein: CASSLSTRGTYEQYF.

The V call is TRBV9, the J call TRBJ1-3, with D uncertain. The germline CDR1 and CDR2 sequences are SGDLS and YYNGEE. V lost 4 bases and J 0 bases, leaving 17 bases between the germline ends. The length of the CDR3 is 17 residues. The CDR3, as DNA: TGTGCCAGCAGCCTACCAGGAGGGTTTAGCTCTGGAAACACCATATATTTT. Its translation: CASSLPGGFSSGNTIYF. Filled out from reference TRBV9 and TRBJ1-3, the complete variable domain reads DSGVTQTPKHLITATGQRVTLRCSPRSGDLSVYWYQQSLDQGLQFLIQYYNGEERAKGNILERFSAQQFPDLHSELNLSSLELGDSALYFCASSLPGGFSSGNTIYFGEGSWLTVV.

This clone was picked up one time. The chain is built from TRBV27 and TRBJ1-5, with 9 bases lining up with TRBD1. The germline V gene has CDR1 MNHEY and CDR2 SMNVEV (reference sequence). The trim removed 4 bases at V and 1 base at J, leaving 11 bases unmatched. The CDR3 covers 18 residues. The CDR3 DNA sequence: TGTGCCAGCAGTTCCACCGGGACAGGGAGGTTAAGCAATCAGCCCCAGCATTTT. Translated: CASSSTGTGRLSNQPQHF.

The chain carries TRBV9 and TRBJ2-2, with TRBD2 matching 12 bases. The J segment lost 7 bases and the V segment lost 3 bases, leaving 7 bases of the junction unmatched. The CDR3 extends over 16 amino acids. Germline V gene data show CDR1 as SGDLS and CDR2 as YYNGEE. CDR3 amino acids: CASSASSGRAGGELFF. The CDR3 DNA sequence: TGTGCCAGCAGCGCATCTAGCGGGAGGGCCGGCGGGGAGCTGTTTTTT.

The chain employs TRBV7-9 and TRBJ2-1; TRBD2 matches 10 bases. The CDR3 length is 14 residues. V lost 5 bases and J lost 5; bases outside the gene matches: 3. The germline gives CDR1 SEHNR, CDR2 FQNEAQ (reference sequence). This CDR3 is CASSVLAGDNEQFF. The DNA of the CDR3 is TGTGCCAGCAGCGTCCTAGCGGGAGACAATGAGCAGTTCTTC.

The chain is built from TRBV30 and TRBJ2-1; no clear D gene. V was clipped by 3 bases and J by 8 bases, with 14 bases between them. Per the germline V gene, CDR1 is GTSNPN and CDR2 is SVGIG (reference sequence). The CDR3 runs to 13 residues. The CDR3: CAWSPAHRDEQFF. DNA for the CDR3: TGTGCCTGGAGCCCGGCACACCGCGATGAGCAGTTCTTC.